Each of the 4 T cell receptor beta chains below was sequenced from the same sample in a study of human T cells and chemical hapten exposure. The time point: patch test 3, about 24 weeks after DPC sensitization. Treatment reported: therapeutic diphenylcyclopropenone sensitization with weekly scalp DPC. TCRdb reprocessed the RACE reads via MiXCR and lists one record per CDR3 protein. The table includes approximately 97,000 distinct CDR3 sequences, roughly a quarter detected once. Here the sequenced sample was whole blood, taken in connection with sensitization to the hapten diphenylcyclopropenone (DPC). Receptor source: a man aged 40-55 years with alopecia areata. Some clones in this sample may be carry-over from other donors' samples.

J is TRBJ2-7 and V is TRBV6-5; TRBD1 matches at 7 bases. The length of the CDR3 is 14 residues. Germline V gene sequence: CDR1 MNHEY, CDR2 SVGAGI. Trimming at V came to 4 bases and at J to 2 bases, leaving 5 bases not matched to a gene. The CDR3 bases are TGTGCCAGCAGTTTAGACAGGGAACCCTACGAGCAGTACTTC. Translation: CASSLDREPYEQYF.

There are a few counts of this clonotype. This chain links TRBV7-9 with TRBJ2-7; the D gene is possibly TRBD1 (6 bases). The CDR3 runs 14 residues. Trimming took off 2 bases at V and 4 bases at J, with 12 bases between the two ends. The germline V gene has CDR1 SEHNR and CDR2 FQNEAQ (reference sequence). In DNA form, the CDR3 reads TGTGCCAGCAGCTTAACAGGGATTACATACGAGCAGTACTTC. Its protein is CASSLTGITYEQYF.

The chain joins TRBV6-5 to TRBJ1-6, with D possibly being TRBD1 (5 bases). The V end was cut by 6 bases, the J end by 6 bases, with 6 bases between. Germline CDR1 is MNHEY and CDR2 is SVGAGI. CDR3 length: 12 residues. CDR3 protein: CASRDTNSPLHF. CDR3 DNA sequence: TGTGCCAGCAGGGACACTAATTCACCCCTCCACTTT.

This rearrangement joins TRBV6-1 to TRBJ1-4, with no clear D. V was shortened by 7 bases and J by 7 bases, with 16 bases between the two germline ends. The germline V gene has CDR1 MNHNS and CDR2 SASEGT. The CDR3 consists of 14 residues. CDR3 loop: CASNVDGIAEKLFF. Written as DNA, the CDR3 is TGTGCCAGCAATGTCGACGGAATTGCTGAAAAACTGTTTTTT.